The T cell receptor (beta chain) under discussion was sequenced for a study of blood T cell repertoires in COVID-19. Across the whole study: Spain, Italy and the United States supplied samples that represented acute and convalescent COVID-19. T cells, B-cell-depleted T cells, or PBMCs provided the cDNA or gDNA that served as material.

In germline, CDR1 is SGHDT, CDR2 YYEEEE. The CDR3 sequence is 17 residues long. The V and J ends lost 0 bases and 4 bases, in that order; junction bases with no gene match: 10. Under the authors' procedure: Estimated nucleated cell counts came from reference gene primer amplification. Sequencing used immunoSEQ multiplex PCR; TCRdb keeps in-frame clones, though not all of them. The V and J calls and clone size were taken over from that table, and D and trimming were inferred from the DNA. The table has roughly 40,000 clones, 90% seen once; the top ten hold approximately 3%. The chain couples TRBV5-6 to TRBJ2-7, with 10 bases lining up with TRBD1. This receptor was identified in a man aged 50 to 59 with active COVID-19. Sequenced sample: peripheral blood. The CDR3 coding sequence is TGTGCCAGCAGCTTGGGAGGTTTGGGACAGGGGATTTACGAGCAGTACTTC. Residues: CASSLGGLGQGIYEQYF.